These 30 T cell receptor beta chains came from one sample sequenced in a study of blood T cell repertoires in COVID-19. The data were produced by immunoSEQ multiplex PCR, yet TCRdb's version contains in-frame clones alone and is incomplete. The table lists 65,000 to 100,000 clones, about four fifths of them singletons, with around 12% in the top ten. Source material: peripheral blood. These receptors originate from a human donor in a cohort sampled during active COVID-19.

This chain uses TRBV5-1 with TRBJ1-1; 10 bases align to TRBD1. Germline values: CDR1 SGHRS, CDR2 YFSETQ. V was clipped by 4 bases and J by 0 bases; unmatched bases: 0. The CDR3 has 14 amino acids. In DNA, the CDR3 is TGCGCCAGCAGCGGGACAGGGGTGAACACTGAAGCTTTCTTT. Translating it yields CASSGTGVNTEAFF.

The chain carries TRBV5-4 and TRBJ2-5; D remains unclear. The length of the CDR3 is 13 residues. V lost 1 base and J lost 8, with 12 bases in between. Germline assignment: CDR1 SGHNT and CDR2 YYREEE (reference sequence). The CDR3 bases are TGTGCCAGCAGCTTGCCCGGGTCGGATACCCAGTACTTC. This sequence encodes CASSLPGSDTQYF.

The chain uses TRBV7-3 and TRBJ1-6; D possibly corresponds to TRBD1 (6 bases). CDR1 and CDR2 (germline): SGHTA, FQGTGA. Between the trimmed V and J ends, which lost 1 base and 6 bases, there was a span of 10 bases. The CDR3 is 15 residues long. Here the CDR3 DNA reads TGTGCCAGCAGCTTAAGCAGGGGTGGTAATTCACCCCTCCACTTT. Its protein product is CASSLSRGGNSPLHF.

The chain recombines TRBV27 with TRBJ1-1, with 8 bases matching TRBD1. Trimming removed 6 bases from V and 4 bases from J; junction bases left unmatched: 7. Per germline, CDR1 MNHEY and CDR2 SMNVEV (reference sequence). This CDR3 has 14 amino acids. CDR3 DNA sequence: TGTGCCAGCAGACCGGACAGGGAAACCACTGAAGCTTTCTTT. Its translation is CASRPDRETTEAFF.

J is TRBJ1-4 and V is TRBV7-8; 11 bases map to TRBD1. Trimming took 1 base from V and 7 from J; bases not matched to a gene: 2. CDR3 length equals 15 residues. Germline lookup yields CDR1 SGHVS and CDR2 FQNEAQ. The CDR3 protein is CASSLGTGGSEKLFF. The CDR3 DNA sequence: TGTGCCAGCAGCTTAGGGACAGGGGGCAGTGAAAAACTGTTTTTT.

This clone has only one observation. The chain is built from TRBV2 and TRBJ1-6; 8 bases fit TRBD1. Per germline, CDR1 SNHLY and CDR2 FYNNEI. This CDR3 has 13 residues. The V and J ends lost 7 bases and 8 bases, in that order; junction bases with no gene match: 4. CDR3 loop: CASKDRADSPLHF. The CDR3 region has the DNA TGTGCCAGCAAGGACAGGGCAGATTCACCCCTCCACTTT. The full variable domain, completed using reference TRBV2 and TRBJ1-6, is EPEVTQTPSHQVTQMGQEVILRCVPISNHLYFYWYRQILGQKVEFLVSFYNNEISEKSEIFDDQFSVERPDGSNFTLKIRSTKLEDSAMYFCASKDRADSPLHFGNGTRLTVT.

The chain links TRBV27 to TRBJ2-7; TRBD1 aligns across 10 bases. CDR3 size: 16 residues. V shed 4 bases, J shed 4 bases, and the junction held 10 bases outside the gene matches. Germline V CDR1 and CDR2: MNHEY, SMNVEV (reference sequence). CDR3 residues: CASSSTSTGGVYEQYF. In nucleotides, the CDR3 is TGTGCCAGCAGTTCAACTTCGACAGGGGGCGTATACGAGCAGTACTTC.

The V call is TRBV7-8, the J call TRBJ2-7, with D maybe TRBD1 (6 bases). Trimming stripped 11 bases from V and 3 bases from J, with 14 bases between. The CDR3 is 12 residues long. CDR1 and CDR2 (germline): SGHVS, FQNEAQ. CDR3 DNA sequence: TGTGCCGGGGGCTCGGTGTTCTACGAGCAGTACTTC. This gives the protein CAGGSVFYEQYF.

The rearrangement links TRBV29-1 to TRBJ1-5, with a weak D call TRBD1 (6 bases). Per germline, CDR1 SQVTM and CDR2 ANQGSEA. The CDR3 has 17 amino acids. Trimming shortened V by 7 bases and J by 0 bases, and 22 bases separated the two germline ends. CDR3 residues: CSASTGTLGDSNQPQHF. CDR3 bases: TGCAGCGCATCCACCGGGACACTGGGAGATAGCAATCAGCCCCAGCATTTT. Looking up the rest from reference TRBV29-1 and TRBJ1-5 gives the full variable domain: SAVISQKPSRDICQRGTSLTIQCQVDSQVTMMFWYRQQPGQSLTLIATANQGSEATYESGFVIDKFPISRPNLTFSTLTVSNMSPEDSSIYLCSASTGTLGDSNQPQHFGDGTRLSIL.

This clone was counted a few times. The genes are TRBV18 and TRBJ2-2; 13 nucleotides align to TRBD2. CDR1 is KGHSH and CDR2 is LQKENI in the germline V gene. The ends lost 4 bases at V and 6 bases at J; junction bases unmatched: 2. The CDR3 sequence is 15 residues long. The CDR3 nucleotides read TGTGCCAGCTCACGACTAGCGGGGGGCGCCGGGGAGCTGTTTTTT. Translating it yields CASSRLAGGAGELFF.

The chain recombines TRBV19 with TRBJ1-1; D call uncertain. Germline V gene sequence: CDR1 LNHDA, CDR2 SQIVND (reference sequence). CDR3 length: 14 amino acids. The V gene lost 3 bases and the J gene lost 3 bases, with 11 bases spanning the gap. CDR3 loop: CASSIRGRDTEAFF. DNA for the CDR3: TGTGCCAGTAGTATTCGAGGCCGGGACACTGAAGCTTTCTTT.

This clone was detected a few times. V and J are TRBV6-5 and TRBJ2-2, with a weak D call TRBD2 (5 bases). CDR1 and CDR2 from the germline V gene are MNHEY and SVGAGI. CDR3 length: 15 amino acids. V was clipped by 6 bases and J by 0 bases, with 11 bases between them. CDR3: CASRVRTANTGELFF. CDR3 DNA: TGTGCCAGCAGGGTCAGGACTGCGAACACCGGGGAGCTGTTTTTT.

This chain connects TRBV2 to TRBJ2-1, with 8 bases matching TRBD2. CDR3 size: 15 residues. V was clipped by 2 bases and J by 6 bases; unmatched bases: 6. Per germline, CDR1 SNHLY and CDR2 FYNNEI. CDR3 in amino acids: CASSERGGPPNEQFF. The CDR3 bases are TGTGCCAGCAGTGAACGCGGGGGGCCCCCCAATGAGCAGTTCTTC.

V and J are TRBV11-2 and TRBJ1-1, with 7 nucleotides matching TRBD1. Germline lookup yields CDR1 SGHAT and CDR2 FQNNGV. The CDR3 contains 14 residues. The ends lost 5 bases at V and 4 bases at J; junction bases unmatched: 7. In DNA form, the CDR3 reads TGTGCCAGCAGCCCTGACTCAGGGGGCACTGAAGCTTTCTTT. This codes for CASSPDSGGTEAFF.

The sample holds one count of this clone. J is TRBJ2-1 and V is TRBV14; TRBD2 aligns across 7 bases. The J segment lost 10 bases and the V segment lost 3 bases, leaving 12 bases of the junction unmatched. Germline-derived CDR1 and CDR2 are SGHDN and FVKESK. The CDR3 extends over 15 amino acids. The CDR3 loop is CASSHWDPGSGEQFF. CDR3 DNA: TGTGCCAGCAGCCACTGGGATCCGGGTAGCGGGGAGCAGTTCTTC.

This chain joins TRBV1 and TRBJ2-7; the table's D call, TRBD2, was not checked against the DNA. TRBV1 is designated a pseudogene. The length of the CDR3 is 19 residues. This chain's CDR3 is CTSSPGTNGSGGIPYEQYF. The CDR3 bases are TGCACCAGCAGCCCAGGGACGAACGGTAGCGGGGGGATTCCTTACGAGCAGTACTTC.

The genes are TRBV11-2 and TRBJ2-5, with 12 nucleotides matching TRBD2. From germline, CDR1 is SGHAT and CDR2 FQNNGV. Trimming at V came to 5 bases and at J to 1 base, leaving 5 bases not matched to a gene. The CDR3 loop spans 16 amino acids. This CDR3 reads CASSAELAGGQETQYF. The CDR3, as DNA: TGTGCCAGCAGCGCAGAACTAGCGGGGGGCCAAGAGACCCAGTACTTC.

The chain links TRBV15 to TRBJ1-4; 9 bases agree with TRBD1. The J segment lost 7 bases and the V segment lost 5 bases, leaving 8 bases of the junction unmatched. The CDR3 contains 15 residues. CDR1 is LNHNV, CDR2 YYDKDF, per germline (reference sequence). DNA of the CDR3: TGTGCCACCAGCGCCCCCGGGACAGGGTTTGAAAAACTGTTTTTT. Amino acids: CATSAPGTGFEKLFF.

The chain joins TRBV5-4 to TRBJ2-7; TRBD2 matches at 9 bases. The CDR3 sequence is 15 residues long. Germline V gene lookup returns CDR1 SGHNT and CDR2 YYREEE (reference sequence). V trimming: 4 bases; J trimming: 1 base; junction bases outside the gene matches: 6. Written as DNA, the CDR3 is TGTGCCAGCAGCCGAGGGCGGGGGGGGTCCTACGAGCAGTACTTC. Protein: CASSRGRGGSYEQYF.

CDR3 DNA sequence: TGTGCCAGCAGCGTAGGACAGAGTAACACTGAAGCTTTCTTT. It yields the protein CASSVGQSNTEAFF. J is TRBJ1-1 and V is TRBV9; possible D gene TRBD1, 5 bases. Germline CDR1 reads SGDLS; CDR2 reads YYNGEE. Trimming cost V 0 bases and J 2 bases, with 8 bases left between them. CDR3 size: 14 residues. The whole variable domain, filled in from reference TRBV9 and TRBJ1-1, reads DSGVTQTPKHLITATGQRVTLRCSPRSGDLSVYWYQQSLDQGLQFLIQYYNGEERAKGNILERFSAQQFPDLHSELNLSSLELGDSALYFCASSVGQSNTEAFFGQGTRLTVV.

The V gene is TRBV7-8, the J gene TRBJ2-7, with TRBD2 identical over 11 bases. The germline CDR1 and CDR2 sequences are SGHVS and FQNEAQ. The CDR3 has 18 amino acids. V shed 0 bases and J 1 base; nucleotides not matched to a gene: 8. The CDR3 nucleotides are TGTGCCAGCAGCTTAGCCCTAGCGGGGGGCACCTCTTCCTACGAGCAGTACTTC. Translating it yields CASSLALAGGTSSYEQYF.

The chain uses TRBV5-1 and TRBJ2-1; possible D gene TRBD2, 6 bases. Germline CDR1 reads SGHRS; CDR2 reads YFSETQ. The V end was cut by 0 bases, the J end by 0 bases, with 7 bases between. This CDR3 has 15 amino acids. CDR3 nucleotides: TGCGCCAGCAGCTTGGTCGGGGGCTCCTACAATGAGCAGTTCTTC. It is translated as CASSLVGGSYNEQFF.

This clone was counted ten times or more. The genes are TRBV7-9 and TRBJ1-5, with no clear D. The CDR3 has 13 residues. Germline lookup yields CDR1 SEHNR and CDR2 FQNEAQ (reference sequence). V dropped 3 bases and J dropped 6 bases, with 9 bases sitting between them. The CDR3: CASSFRGSQPQHF. CDR3 DNA: TGTGCCAGCAGCTTTAGAGGGAGTCAGCCCCAGCATTTT. The full variable domain, completed using reference TRBV7-9 and TRBJ1-5, is DTGVSQNPRHKITKRGQNVTFRCDPISEHNRLYWYRQTLGQGPEFLTYFQNEAQLEKSRLLSDRFSAERPKGSFSTLEIQRTEQGDSAMYLCASSFRGSQPQHFGDGTRLSIL.

In its sample, this clone was seen once. V gene TRBV6-5 combines with J gene TRBJ2-1; D not resolved. Trimming shortened V by 7 bases and J by 8 bases, and 15 bases separated the two germline ends. The CDR3 extends over 13 amino acids. Germline V gene data show CDR1 as MNHEY and CDR2 as SVGAGI. CDR3 DNA: TGTGCCAGCACTGTGCTCCAGCGCGATGAGCAGTTCTTC. This translates into CASTVLQRDEQFF.

The V gene is TRBV18, the J gene TRBJ2-1, with 13 bases aligning to TRBD2. Germline assignment: CDR1 KGHSH and CDR2 LQKENI. V lost 4 bases to trimming and J lost 5 bases; unmatched junction nucleotides: 8. This CDR3 is built from 17 residues. The CDR3 nucleotides are TGTGCCAGCTCACTCTTCCCCGGGACTAGCGGGGACAATGAGCAGTTCTTC. This encodes CASSLFPGTSGDNEQFF.

This clone was detected a few times. This chain uses TRBV9 with TRBJ2-1; 9 bases fit TRBD2. J gave up 4 bases and V 0 bases, and 2 bases lay outside the gene matches. Germline CDR1 is SGDLS and CDR2 is YYNGEE. CDR3 length: 15 residues. CDR3 sequence (DNA): TGTGCCAGCAGCGTAGGCGGGGGGGGATACAATGAGCAGTTCTTC. Protein sequence: CASSVGGGGYNEQFF.

The J gene is TRBJ2-5, the V gene TRBV10-3, with TRBD2 matching 9 bases. CDR1 is ENHRY and CDR2 is SYGVKD in the germline V gene. Trimming removed 10 bases from V and 3 bases from J; junction bases left unmatched: 12. The CDR3 covers 15 residues. The CDR3 coding sequence is TGTGCCACCGCGGAATTGGGACTAGCCGAAGAGACCCAGTACTTC. Translated, it gives CATAELGLAEETQYF.

This rearrangement joins TRBV27 to TRBJ1-1; 7 bases agree with TRBD1. Germline assignment: CDR1 MNHEY and CDR2 SMNVEV (reference sequence). The J segment lost 4 bases and the V segment lost 0 bases, leaving 8 bases of the junction unmatched. CDR3 length: 16 amino acids. This CDR3 is CASSLSQDRLTTEAFF. In DNA form, the CDR3 reads TGTGCCAGCAGTTTATCCCAGGACAGGTTGACCACTGAAGCTTTCTTT.

This clone came up once. The chain employs TRBV7-9 and TRBJ2-7; 9 positions agree with TRBD1. The CDR3 loop spans 15 amino acids. Trimming took 5 bases from V and 2 from J; bases not matched to a gene: 7. Germline CDR1 SEHNR, CDR2 FQNEAQ (reference sequence). In DNA, the CDR3 is TGTGCCAGCAGCCTATCCGGGACAGGGACCTACGAGCAGTACTTC. This translates into CASSLSGTGTYEQYF.

This clone was counted ten times or more. The chain is built from TRBV7-9 and TRBJ1-1; D unclear. The CDR3 is 13 amino acids. Germline V gene lookup returns CDR1 SEHNR and CDR2 FQNEAQ (reference sequence). Trimming removed 6 bases at V and 1 base at J, with 9 bases between. The CDR3 bases are TGTGCCAGCAGACAGCCAGAGAACACTGAAGCTTTCTTT. It translates to CASRQPENTEAFF. Drawing the rest from reference TRBV7-9 and TRBJ1-1, the complete variable domain is DTGVSQNPRHKITKRGQNVTFRCDPISEHNRLYWYRQTLGQGPEFLTYFQNEAQLEKSRLLSDRFSAERPKGSFSTLEIQRTEQGDSAMYLCASRQPENTEAFFGQGTRLTVV.